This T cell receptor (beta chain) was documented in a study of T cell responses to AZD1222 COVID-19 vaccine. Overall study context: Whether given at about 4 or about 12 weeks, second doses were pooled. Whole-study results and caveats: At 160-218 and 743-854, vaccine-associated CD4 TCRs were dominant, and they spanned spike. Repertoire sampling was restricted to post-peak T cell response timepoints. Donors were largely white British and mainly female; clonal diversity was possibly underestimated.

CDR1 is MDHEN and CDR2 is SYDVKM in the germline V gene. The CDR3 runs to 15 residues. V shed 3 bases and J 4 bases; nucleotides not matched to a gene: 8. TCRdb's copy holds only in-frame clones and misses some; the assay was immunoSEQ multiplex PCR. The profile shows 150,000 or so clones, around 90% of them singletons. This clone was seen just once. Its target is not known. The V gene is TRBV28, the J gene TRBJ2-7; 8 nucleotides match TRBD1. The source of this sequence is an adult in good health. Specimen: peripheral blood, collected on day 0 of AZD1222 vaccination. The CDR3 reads CASSFAGTGSYEQYF. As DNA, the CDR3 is TGTGCCAGCAGTTTTGCCGGGACAGGAAGTTACGAGCAGTACTTC.